This T cell receptor beta chain was obtained from a study of glioma-infiltrating T cells. The iRepertoire nested amplicon-rescue multiplex PCR amplified TCR alpha and beta CDR3s from RNA. For one-step reverse transcription and amplification, 100-400 ng of tissue mRNA or PBMC total RNA was used. A single record per CDR3 protein comes from TCRdb applying MiXCR to the multiplex PCR reads. Here the sample spans under 200,000 distinct CDR3 sequences, around 32% being singletons. This clonotype was seen repeatedly, ten times or more. What it binds is unknown. Study-level findings and limits: Above-expected tissue-blood divergence occurred in all gliomas, most in low-grade ones.

Per the germline V gene, CDR1 is LGHDT and CDR2 is YNNKEL (reference sequence). Trimming took off 3 bases at V and 3 bases at J, with 6 bases between the two ends. The CDR3 extends over 12 amino acids. V is TRBV3-1 and J is TRBJ2-7; D ambiguous. This receptor was obtained from a human donor with low-grade glioma or glioblastoma, undergoing nonglioma brain surgery, or in good health (not recorded which). The material sequenced was glioma tissue, nonneoplastic brain tissue, or PBMCs (not recorded which). The CDR3 sequence: CASSQDGYEQYF. The CDR3 region has the DNA TGTGCCAGCAGCCAGGACGGCTACGAGCAGTACTTC.